The 25 T cell receptor beta chains below come from one sample, sequenced in a study of T-cell memory formation after mild COVID-19. TCRdb used MiXCR to reprocess the 5' RACE reads, holding one entry per CDR3 protein. The sample carries 470,000 or so distinct CDR3 sequences, approximately 19% recorded once. The specimen sequenced was PBMCs or a T cell subset sorted from them (not recorded which). These receptors all stem from a man in his late teens or twenties who had mild COVID-19 (a few samples of this study predate the infection). Cell type and time point are not known.

There are a few counts of this clonotype. This chain links TRBV7-2 with TRBJ1-2; the D gene is possibly TRBD1 (6 bases). The CDR3 runs to 15 residues. V gave up 2 bases and J gave up 4 bases, with 14 bases separating them. CDR1 is SGHTA and CDR2 is FQGNSA in the germline V gene. The CDR3 reads CASSLLDRLSYGYTF. The CDR3 DNA reads TGTGCCAGCAGCTTACTGGACAGACTTAGCTATGGCTACACCTTC. Variable domain in full (rest from reference TRBV7-2 and TRBJ1-2): GAGVSQSPSNKVTEKGKDVELRCDPISGHTALYWYRQSLGQGLEFLIYFQGNSAPDKSGLPSDRFSAERTGGSVSTLTIQRTQQEDSAVYLCASSLLDRLSYGYTFGSGTRLTVV.

A few counts support this clonotype. The rearrangement joins TRBV5-1 to TRBJ1-1; TRBD1 matches 11 bases. The V segment lost 3 bases and the J segment 6 bases; nucleotides outside the gene matches: 1. CDR3 size: 13 residues. CDR1 and CDR2 (germline): SGHRS, YFSETQ. The CDR3 DNA sequence: TGCGCCAGCAGCTGGGGACAGGGGGCTGAAGCTTTCTTT. Translating gives CASSWGQGAEAFF. The entire variable domain, with the rest obtained from reference TRBV5-1 and TRBJ1-1, is as follows: KAGVTQTPRYLIKTRGQQVTLSCSPISGHRSVSWYQQTPGQGLQFLFEYFSETQRNKGNFPGRFSGRQFSNSRSEMNVSTLELGDSALYLCASSWGQGAEAFFGQGTRLTVV.

There are a few counts of this clonotype. The J gene is TRBJ1-5, the V gene TRBV2; D not certain. Between the trimmed V and J ends, which lost 5 bases and 0 bases, there was a span of 14 bases. Germline assignment: CDR1 SNHLY and CDR2 FYNNEI. This CDR3 is 16 amino acids long. CDR3 amino acids: CASSPLDGDSNQPQHF. The DNA of the CDR3 is TGTGCCAGCAGTCCCCTAGACGGTGATAGCAATCAGCCCCAGCATTTT.

J is TRBJ1-2 and V is TRBV5-5, with unresolved D. Germline values: CDR1 SGHKS, CDR2 YYEKEE (reference sequence). The CDR3 sequence is 14 residues long. Trimming left V 4 bases short and J 3 bases short, with 13 bases between. The CDR3 DNA reads as TGTGCCAGCAGCCGGGCGGAACCGGACTATGGCTACACCTTC. This sequence encodes CASSRAEPDYGYTF.

V is TRBV7-9 and J is TRBJ1-1; a weak D match, TRBD1 (6 bases). Trimming left V 2 bases short and J 3 bases short, with 13 bases between. There are 15 residues in the CDR3. Germline CDR1 reads SEHNR; CDR2 reads FQNEAQ (reference sequence). The CDR3, as DNA: TGTGCCAGCAGCTTACTCGGACAGTTGGACACTGAAGCTTTCTTT. Its protein is CASSLLGQLDTEAFF. The full variable domain, rest sourced from reference TRBV7-9 and TRBJ1-1, is DTGVSQNPRHKITKRGQNVTFRCDPISEHNRLYWYRQTLGQGPEFLTYFQNEAQLEKSRLLSDRFSAERPKGSFSTLEIQRTEQGDSAMYLCASSLLGQLDTEAFFGQGTRLTVV.

V gene TRBV19 combines with J gene TRBJ2-6; D is unclear. Germline CDR1 LNHDA, CDR2 SQIVND (reference sequence). The CDR3 has 15 amino acids. V lost 4 bases and J lost 2, with 9 bases in between. CDR3 loop: CASSTPLTGANVLTF. For the CDR3, the DNA is TGTGCCAGTAGTACCCCTCTCACTGGGGCCAACGTCCTGACTTTC.

This clonotype came up a few times. The V gene is TRBV7-9, the J gene TRBJ1-1; D unclear. CDR1 SEHNR and CDR2 FQNEAQ come from the germline V gene (reference sequence). This CDR3 contains 14 residues. V lost 5 bases to trimming and J lost 3 bases, with 13 bases between them. The DNA for the CDR3 is TGTGCCAGCAGCCGGGCGGCCTCAGACACTGAAGCTTTCTTT. Encoded protein: CASSRAASDTEAFF.

V usage is TRBV12-5 and J usage is TRBJ2-7; D is undetermined. The V end lost 6 bases, the J end lost 0 bases, and 12 bases lay between the germline ends. This CDR3 has 14 residues. Germline V gene lookup returns CDR1 LGHNT and CDR2 FRNRAP. CDR3 DNA: TGTGCTAGTGGCCTCCCAGGTCGCTCCTACGAGCAGTACGTC. This sequence encodes CASGLPGRSYEQYV.

The V gene is TRBV7-9, the J gene TRBJ1-1; tentative D call: TRBD1 (5 bases). The CDR3 spans 13 residues. Trimming stripped 2 bases from V and 6 bases from J, with 10 bases between. CDR1 is SEHNR and CDR2 is FQNEAQ in the germline V gene (reference sequence). The CDR3 reads CASSLRTGAEAFF. The DNA of the CDR3 is TGTGCCAGCAGCTTACGGACGGGGGCTGAAGCTTTCTTT.

This chain uses TRBV7-8 with TRBJ1-2; 7 positions match TRBD1. This CDR3 has 16 amino acids. J was trimmed by 2 bases and V by 4 bases; bases with no gene match: 10. Germline CDR1 SGHVS, CDR2 FQNEAQ. CDR3 DNA sequence: TGTGCCAGCAGCTCAGCCCCAAGGGGACAGAACTATGGCTACACCTTC. Protein product: CASSSAPRGQNYGYTF.

Only a few counts were recorded for this clonotype. The chain combines TRBV5-1 with TRBJ1-4; D remains unclear. This CDR3 has 15 residues. In germline, CDR1 is SGHRS, CDR2 YFSETQ. Trimming cost V 2 bases and J 3 bases, with 11 bases left between them. CDR3 nucleotides: TGCGCCAGCAGCTTCTACCCGGAGGCTAATGAAAAACTGTTTTTT. Protein sequence: CASSFYPEANEKLFF.

The chain links TRBV7-9 to TRBJ1-1, with 8 nucleotides matching TRBD1. Per the germline V gene, CDR1 is SEHNR and CDR2 is FQNEAQ (reference sequence). The CDR3 is 15 amino acids. Unmatched junction bases numbered 4, after V lost 3 bases and J lost 1 base. The DNA of the CDR3 is TGTGCCAGCAGCTTGCCAGACAGGGGGAACACTGAAGCTTTCTTT. Encoded protein: CASSLPDRGNTEAFF.

The chain has TRBV7-2 and TRBJ2-1; D gene uncertain. Germline V gene sequence: CDR1 SGHTA, CDR2 FQGNSA. The CDR3 has 14 residues. Trimming cost V 0 bases and J 7 bases, with 10 bases left between them. DNA of the CDR3: TGTGCCAGCAGCTTAGCGGGGTTAGGGAATGAGCAGTTCTTC. Protein product: CASSLAGLGNEQFF. The full variable domain, in which reference TRBV7-2 and TRBJ2-1 provide the parts outside the CDR3, is GAGVSQSPSNKVTEKGKDVELRCDPISGHTALYWYRQSLGQGLEFLIYFQGNSAPDKSGLPSDRFSAERTGGSVSTLTIQRTQQEDSAVYLCASSLAGLGNEQFFGPGTRLTVL.

This clonotype was picked up one time. This rearrangement joins TRBV9 to TRBJ1-2; no clear D. V lost 2 bases to trimming and J lost 2 bases, with 7 bases between them. Germline CDR1 reads SGDLS; CDR2 reads YYNGEE. CDR3 length equals 13 residues. Written as DNA, the CDR3 is TGTGCCAGCAGCGTCCTATCCAACTATGGCTACACCTTC. Its protein is CASSVLSNYGYTF.

V is TRBV14 and J is TRBJ2-2; TRBD1 is a possible D gene (6 bases). The CDR3 runs to 16 residues. Looked up from germline, CDR1 is SGHDN and CDR2 is FVKESK. V was shortened by 0 bases and J by 4 bases, with 12 bases between the two germline ends. The CDR3 region has the DNA TGTGCCAGCAGCCAAGATGGGGGCCACCCCACCGGGGAGCTGTTTTTT. Amino acid sequence: CASSQDGGHPTGELFF.

Only a few counts were recorded for this clonotype. The chain carries TRBV20-1 and TRBJ1-2, with D perhaps TRBD1 (5 bases). The V gene lost 7 bases and the J gene lost 5 bases, with 11 bases spanning the gap. The germline V gene has CDR1 DFQATT and CDR2 SNEGSKA (reference sequence). The CDR3 runs to 11 residues. CDR3: CSVRATYGYTF. The CDR3 bases are TGCAGTGTCAGGGCGACATATGGCTACACCTTC.

This clonotype was seen repeatedly, ten times or more. The rearrangement links TRBV7-2 to TRBJ2-3, with D perhaps TRBD2 (5 bases). In germline, CDR1 is SGHTA, CDR2 FQGNSA. The V end was cut by 2 bases, the J end by 2 bases, with 17 bases between. The CDR3 totals 17 residues. The CDR3 region has the DNA TGTGCCAGCAGCTTATTTGCTTCAGCGGCCTCCACAGATACGCAGTATTTT. As protein: CASSLFASAASTDTQYF.

The genes are TRBV5-5 and TRBJ2-7, with D possibly being TRBD1 (6 bases). The CDR3 contains 14 residues. The germline CDR1 and CDR2 sequences are SGHKS and YYEKEE (reference sequence). V dropped 4 bases and J dropped 3 bases, with 14 bases sitting between them. The CDR3 loop is CASSTGQRYYEQYF. The CDR3, as DNA: TGTGCCAGCAGCACCGGACAGCGATACTACGAGCAGTACTTC.

The chain couples TRBV4-2 to TRBJ2-5, with 9 nucleotides matching TRBD2. This CDR3 has 17 amino acids. Losses at the gene ends were 0 bases for V and 3 bases for J; bases not matched to a gene: 8. Per germline, CDR1 LGHNA and CDR2 YNFKEQ. CDR3 region: CASSQDLAGGGEETQYF. DNA for the CDR3: TGTGCCAGCAGCCAAGATTTGGCGGGCGGGGGGGAAGAGACCCAGTACTTC.

V gene TRBV7-6 combines with J gene TRBJ2-3, with a weak D call TRBD2 (5 bases). CDR1 and CDR2 (germline): SGHVS, FNYEAQ. This CDR3 is built from 13 residues. V was clipped by 3 bases and J by 6 bases, with 10 bases between them. Written as DNA, the CDR3 is TGTGCCAGCAGCTTCGGCCGGGGTGATACGCAGTATTTT. Translated: CASSFGRGDTQYF. Filled out from reference TRBV7-6 and TRBJ2-3, the complete variable domain reads GAGVSQSPRYKVTKRGQDVALRCDPISGHVSLYWYRQALGQGPEFLTYFNYEAQQDKSGLPNDRFSAERPEGSISTLTIQRTEQRDSAMYRCASSFGRGDTQYFGPGTRLTVL.

The chain is built from TRBV30 and TRBJ2-7; D is unclear. Germline-derived CDR1 and CDR2 are GTSNPN and SVGIG (reference sequence). The V end was cut by 2 bases, the J end by 6 bases, with 5 bases between. The CDR3 length is 10 residues. The chain's CDR3 is CAWSLGEQYF. In DNA, the CDR3 is TGTGCCTGGAGTTTAGGCGAGCAGTACTTC.

This clonotype was detected a few times. J is TRBJ1-2 and V is TRBV6-2 or TRBV6-3; 7 positions agree with TRBD1. Germline assignment: CDR1 MNHEY and CDR2 SVGEGT. This CDR3 is built from 14 residues. J lost 5 bases, V lost 8 bases, and 11 bases had no gene match. This CDR3 is CASGPGQALYGYTF. The CDR3 DNA reads as TGTGCCAGCGGGCCCGGACAGGCTCTTTATGGCTACACCTTC.

The rearrangement links TRBV7-9 to TRBJ2-5; no definite D call. The V end was cut by 5 bases, the J end by 5 bases, with 12 bases between. There are 13 residues in the CDR3. CDR1 and CDR2 from the germline V gene are SEHNR and FQNEAQ (reference sequence). The CDR3 loop reads CASSPTPVETQYF. DNA of the CDR3: TGTGCCAGCAGCCCCACCCCGGTTGAGACCCAGTACTTC. The full variable domain, with the rest looked up from reference TRBV7-9 and TRBJ2-5, is DTGVSQNPRHKITKRGQNVTFRCDPISEHNRLYWYRQTLGQGPEFLTYFQNEAQLEKSRLLSDRFSAERPKGSFSTLEIQRTEQGDSAMYLCASSPTPVETQYFGPGTRLLVL.

This clonotype was observed a few times. The chain links TRBV2 to TRBJ2-7; 9 nucleotides match TRBD2. The CDR3 is 13 residues long. The V segment lost 6 bases and the J segment 6 bases; nucleotides outside the gene matches: 6. In germline, CDR1 is SNHLY, CDR2 FYNNEI. The DNA of the CDR3 is TGTGCCAGCAGAGGGACTAGCATTGCCGAGCAGTACGTC. Protein product: CASRGTSIAEQYV.

CDR3 in amino acids: CASSGEVGETQYF. In DNA form, the CDR3 reads TGTGCCAGCAGTGGAGAAGTAGGGGAGACCCAGTACTTC. This sequence joins TRBV2 and TRBJ2-5; no definite D call. Germline CDR1 SNHLY, CDR2 FYNNEI. V was pared by 4 bases and J by 5 bases, with 11 bases between. The CDR3 consists of 13 residues.